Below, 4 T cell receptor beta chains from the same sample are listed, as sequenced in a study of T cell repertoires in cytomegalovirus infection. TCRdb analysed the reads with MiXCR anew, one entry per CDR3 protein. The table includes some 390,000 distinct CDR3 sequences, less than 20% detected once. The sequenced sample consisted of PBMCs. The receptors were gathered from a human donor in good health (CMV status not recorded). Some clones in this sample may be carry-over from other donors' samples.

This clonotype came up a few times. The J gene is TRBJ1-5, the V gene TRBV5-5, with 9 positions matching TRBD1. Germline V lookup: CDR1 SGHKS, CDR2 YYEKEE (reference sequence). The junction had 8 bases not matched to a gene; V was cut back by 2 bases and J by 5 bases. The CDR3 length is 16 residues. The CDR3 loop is CASSLRPGQGYQPQHF. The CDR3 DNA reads TGTGCCAGCAGCTTACGACCGGGACAGGGTTATCAGCCCCAGCATTTT.

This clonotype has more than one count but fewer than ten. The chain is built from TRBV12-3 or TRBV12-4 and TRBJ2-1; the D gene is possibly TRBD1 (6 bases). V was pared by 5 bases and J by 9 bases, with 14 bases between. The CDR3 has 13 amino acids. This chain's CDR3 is CASSIRQEIEQFF. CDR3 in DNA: TGTGCCAGCAGTATTCGACAGGAGATTGAGCAGTTCTTC.

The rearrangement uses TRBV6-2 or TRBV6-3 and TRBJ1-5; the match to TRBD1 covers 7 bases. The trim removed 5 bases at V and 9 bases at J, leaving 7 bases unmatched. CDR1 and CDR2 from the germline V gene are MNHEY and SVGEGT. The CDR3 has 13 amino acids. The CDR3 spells CASSEQGVMPQHF. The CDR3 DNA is TGTGCCAGCAGTGAGCAGGGGGTAATGCCCCAGCATTTT.

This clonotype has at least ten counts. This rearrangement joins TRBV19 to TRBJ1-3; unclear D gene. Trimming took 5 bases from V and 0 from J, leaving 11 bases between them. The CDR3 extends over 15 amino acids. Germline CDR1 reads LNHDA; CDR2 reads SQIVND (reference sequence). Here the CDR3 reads CASSRLIYSGNTIYF. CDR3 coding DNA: TGTGCCAGTAGTCGGCTGATCTACTCTGGAAACACCATATATTTT.